This T cell receptor (beta chain) stems from a study of regulatory T cells in long-lasting Graves disease. Background on the study: Freshly diagnosed Graves' patients had used antithyroid drugs for under 3 months.

Study-level findings and limits: Thyroid tissue went unexamined; only peripheral blood was analyzed.

This clonotype was counted ten times or more. The antigen remains unidentified. Specified time point: newly diagnosed GD, antithyroid drugs for less than 3 months. Preparation of the TCR library used RNA extracted from PBMCs. TCR beta libraries were built with iRepertoire HTBI primers and Arm-PCR of CDR3 regions. TCRdb itself ran the multiplex PCR reads through MiXCR, one entry per CDR3 protein. The repertoire has roughly 500,000 distinct CDR3 sequences, 12% to 15% of them found once; the top ten carry approximately 17%. The trim removed 3 bases at V and 0 bases at J, leaving 11 bases unmatched. This CDR3 comprises 18 residues. Germline V gene lookup returns CDR1 MNHGY and CDR2 SVAAGI. In addition, the sample was reused for a study of T cells in Graves' hyperthyroidism and ophthalmopathy.

The rearrangement uses TRBV6-9 and TRBJ1-5; 7 nucleotides line up with TRBD1. This sequence was found in a woman aged 50 to 60 with Graves disease. This material consisted of peripheral blood mononuclear cells (PBMCs), taken at new diagnosis, from a patient treated with antithyroid drugs. DNA for the CDR3: TGTGCCAGCAGTTACCCCCCGGGACAGCGTTATAGCAATCAGCCCCAGCATTTT. As protein: CASSYPPGQRYSNQPQHF.